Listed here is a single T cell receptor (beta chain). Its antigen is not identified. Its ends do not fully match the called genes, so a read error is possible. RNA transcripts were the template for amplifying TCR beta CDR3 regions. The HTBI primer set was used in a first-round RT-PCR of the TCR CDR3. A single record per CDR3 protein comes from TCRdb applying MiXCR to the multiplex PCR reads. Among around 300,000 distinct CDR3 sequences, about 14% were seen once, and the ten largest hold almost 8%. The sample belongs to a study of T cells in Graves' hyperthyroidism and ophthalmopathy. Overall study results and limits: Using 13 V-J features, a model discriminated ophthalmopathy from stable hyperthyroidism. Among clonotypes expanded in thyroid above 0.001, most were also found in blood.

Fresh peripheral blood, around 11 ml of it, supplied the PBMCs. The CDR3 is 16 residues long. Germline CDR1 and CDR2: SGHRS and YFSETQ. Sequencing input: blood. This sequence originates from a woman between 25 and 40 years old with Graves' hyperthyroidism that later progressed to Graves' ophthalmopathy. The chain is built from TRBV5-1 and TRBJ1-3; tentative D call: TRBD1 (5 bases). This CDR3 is CASTLVGTGDGNTIYF. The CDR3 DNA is TGCGCCAGCACCTTGGTAGGGACGGGGGACGGAAACACCATATATTTT.